A selection of T cell receptor beta chains follows, all from one sample in a study of tumor-infiltrating lymphocytes in primary liver carcinoma. MiXCR, run by TCRdb on the multiplex PCR reads, gives a single entry per CDR3 protein. Counted here are 65,000 to 90,000 distinct CDR3 sequences, approximately 70% occurring once; the ten biggest clones make up roughly a fifth. Sequenced input: liver tumor tissue from sampling region 1. These TCRs come from a man aged 40-50 years with primary liver carcinoma and hepatitis B virus infection. CDR3s include the opening cysteine and the closing phenylalanine or tryptophan. The order of the fields is V gene, J gene, CDR3 protein.

TRBV29-1	TRBJ2-7	CSVGVTGEAEQYF
TRBV29-1	TRBJ2-1	CSVEWHYPNNEEFF
TRBV20-1	TRBJ2-1	CSWDGGGRTNDQFF
TRBV29-1	TRBJ2-1	CGDGTGGYNEQFF
TRBV4-2	TRBJ2-7	CASSHYLAGGPGELYF
TRBV2	TRBJ2-1	CASSVGELGEQFF
TRBV12-3/TRBV12-4	TRBJ1-6	CASRLKRAYNSPLHF
TRBV29-1	TRBJ2-1	CSVVRLGSDQFF
TRBV29-1	TRBJ1-2	CSVAGTGDATYGYTF
TRBV11-2	TRBJ2-7	CASSPRGREQYF
TRBV6-6	TRBJ1-4	CASGTGGRRGEEKLLF
TRBV7-8	TRBJ2-2	CASSEQVPTMNTGELFF
TRBV10-3	TRBJ1-3	CAILTGPEGGITIYF
TRBV6-6	TRBJ1-5	CASTTQTGGGQPQHF
TRBV11-2	TRBJ2-7	CASSLSVGLVGVGYEPYF
TRBV10-2	TRBJ2-1	CPSLDGLSSYNEQSF
TRBV28	TRBJ2-5	CASSLKLTQYF
TRBV28	TRBJ2-3	CASSFGVDTQYF
TRBV6-1	TRBJ2-7	CDSSNGPYEQYF
TRBV4-1	TRBJ1-4	CASRHPGGETGGMGKLYF
TRBV24-1	TRBJ2-5	CATSEGTNLRETQYF
TRBV11-2	TRBJ2-7	CARSARDGGFYERYF
TRBV12-3/TRBV12-4	TRBJ1-2	CASSSAISYGYTF
TRBV11-2	TRBJ2-1	CAGSFRLEGDFNEQIF